The 9 T cell receptor beta chains given below trace back to one sample, sequenced in a study of long-term antiretroviral therapy in people with HIV. The libraries were made with immunoSEQ v3.0 at survey level. Clones were sequenced by immunoSEQ multiplex PCR, and TCRdb holds only the in-frame ones, with some missing. Among about 36,000 clones listed, more than 80% were seen once. The sequencing here drew on unsorted PBMCs, taken 3.4 years after starting antiretroviral therapy. Receptors originate from a man in his thirties or forties with HIV.

This chain connects TRBV18 to TRBJ2-5; 10 bases fit TRBD1. J gave up 4 bases and V 0 bases, and 8 bases lay outside the gene matches. In germline, CDR1 is KGHSH, CDR2 LQKENI. This CDR3 comprises 17 residues. In DNA form, the CDR3 reads TGTGCCAGCTCACCACCGGACCTACGGGACAGGGGAGAGACCCAGTACTTC. It codes for CASSPPDLRDRGETQYF.

The CDR3 is CSVEDLVQGAAFF. In nucleotides, the CDR3 is TGCAGCGTTGAAGATCTTGTACAGGGCGCAGCTTTCTTT. The rearrangement uses TRBV29-1 and TRBJ1-1, with a tentative D call TRBD1 (6 bases). Trimming removed 0 bases from V and 10 bases from J, with 15 bases in between. Germline CDR1 reads SQVTM; CDR2 reads ANQGSEA. This CDR3 comprises 13 residues.

The rearrangement links TRBV29-1 to TRBJ2-7; 9 bases agree with TRBD1. CDR1 and CDR2 from the germline V gene are SQVTM and ANQGSEA. There are 15 residues in the CDR3. With 0 bases clipped from V and 4 bases from J, the junction kept 7 bases outside the gene matches. CDR3 in amino acids: CSVEDVRGQGYEQYF. The CDR3 DNA reads TGCAGCGTTGAAGACGTACGGGGACAGGGATACGAGCAGTACTTC.

The chain is built from TRBV6-1 and TRBJ2-7; 7 bases fit TRBD2. V lost 6 bases, J lost 0 bases, and 8 bases stayed unmatched. The V gene's germline CDR1 is MNHNS and CDR2 SASEGT. CDR3 length equals 15 residues. CDR3 bases: TGTGCCAGCAGCCCTGTGGCGGGGGTCTCCTACGAGCAGTACTTC. Translating it yields CASSPVAGVSYEQYF.

The chain joins TRBV6-6 to TRBJ1-4; perhaps TRBD1 as D (6 bases). Germline V gene lookup returns CDR1 MNHNY and CDR2 SVGAGI (reference sequence). The CDR3 covers 15 residues. Trimming cost V 6 bases and J 0 bases, with 11 bases left between them. The CDR3 spells CASRTDSSTNEKLFF. The CDR3 nucleotides read TGTGCCAGCAGGACGGACAGTTCAACTAATGAAAAACTGTTTTTT.

The chain is built from TRBV7-3 and TRBJ2-2, with D uncertain. The CDR3 extends over 14 amino acids. The V gene's germline CDR1 is SGHTA and CDR2 FQGTGA. Trimming took off 1 base at V and 4 bases at J, with 7 bases between the two ends. The CDR3 coding sequence is TGTGCCAGCAGCTTAAGACAAGCCACCGGGGAGCTGTTTTTT. This encodes CASSLRQATGELFF.

V is TRBV6-5 and J is TRBJ1-1; 8 bases match TRBD1. There are 13 residues in the CDR3. Unmatched junction bases numbered 1, after V lost 2 bases and J lost 5 bases. Germline-derived CDR1 and CDR2 are MNHEY and SVGAGI. CDR3 residues: CASSYRQGTEAFF. For the CDR3, the DNA is TGTGCCAGCAGTTACCGACAGGGGACTGAAGCTTTCTTT.

The genes are TRBV5-3 and TRBJ2-7; D gene ambiguous. TRBV5-3 has ORF status, its function being uncertain. The CDR3 has 15 residues. With 4 bases removed from V and 3 bases from J, the gap between germline ends came to 17 bases. The DNA of the CDR3 is TGTGCCAGAAGCCTCAGATTATGCAGAAACTACGAGCAGTACTTC. Translating gives CARSLRLCRNYEQYF.

CDR3 loop: CASSRPTEAFF. For the CDR3, the DNA is TGTGCCAGCAGCCGACCGACTGAAGCTTTCTTT. The chain recombines TRBV2 with TRBJ1-1; no definite D call. Germline V lookup: CDR1 SNHLY, CDR2 FYNNEI. This CDR3 is built from 11 residues. Trimming shortened V by 6 bases and J by 5 bases, and 7 bases separated the two germline ends. The full variable domain, in which reference TRBV2 and TRBJ1-1 provide the parts outside the CDR3, is EPEVTQTPSHQVTQMGQEVILRCVPISNHLYFYWYRQILGQKVEFLVSFYNNEISEKSEIFDDQFSVERPDGSNFTLKIRSTKLEDSAMYFCASSRPTEAFFGQGTRLTVV.